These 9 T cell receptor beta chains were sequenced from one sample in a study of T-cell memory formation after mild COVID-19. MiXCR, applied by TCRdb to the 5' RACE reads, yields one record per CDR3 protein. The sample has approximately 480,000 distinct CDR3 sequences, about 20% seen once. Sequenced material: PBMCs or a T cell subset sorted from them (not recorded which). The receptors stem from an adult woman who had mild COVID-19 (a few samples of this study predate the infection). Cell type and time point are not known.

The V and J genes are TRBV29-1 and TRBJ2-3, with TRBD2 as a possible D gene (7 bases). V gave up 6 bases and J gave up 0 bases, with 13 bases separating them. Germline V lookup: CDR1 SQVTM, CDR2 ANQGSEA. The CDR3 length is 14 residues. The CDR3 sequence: CSVDGGLSTDTQYF. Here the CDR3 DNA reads TGCAGCGTAGACGGGGGGCTCAGCACAGATACGCAGTATTTT.

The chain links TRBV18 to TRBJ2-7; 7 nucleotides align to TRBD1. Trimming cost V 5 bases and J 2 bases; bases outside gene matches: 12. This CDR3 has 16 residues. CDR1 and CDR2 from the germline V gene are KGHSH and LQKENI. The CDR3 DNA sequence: TGTGCCAGCTCATCAGCCGGGACAGCGAAACCCTACGAGCAGTACTTC. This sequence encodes CASSSAGTAKPYEQYF.

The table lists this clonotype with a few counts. CDR3 protein: CASNPSDFYEQYF. DNA of the CDR3: TGTGCCAGCAATCCCTCGGACTTCTACGAGCAGTACTTC. V and J are TRBV6-2 or TRBV6-3 and TRBJ2-7, with D perhaps TRBD2 (5 bases). V dropped 7 bases and J dropped 3 bases, with 13 bases sitting between them. The germline CDR1 and CDR2 sequences are MNHEY and SVGEGT. The CDR3 runs to 13 residues.

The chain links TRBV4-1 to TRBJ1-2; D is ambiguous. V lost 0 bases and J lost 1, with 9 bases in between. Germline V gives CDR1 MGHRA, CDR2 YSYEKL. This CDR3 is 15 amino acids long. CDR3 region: CASSQDRGLNYGYTF. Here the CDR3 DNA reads TGCGCCAGCAGCCAAGATAGAGGCCTTAACTATGGCTACACCTTC.

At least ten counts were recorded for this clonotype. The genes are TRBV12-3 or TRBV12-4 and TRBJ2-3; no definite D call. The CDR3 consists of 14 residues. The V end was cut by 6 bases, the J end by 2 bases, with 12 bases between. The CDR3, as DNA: TGTGCCAGCAGCCGTACTGGCCCCACAGATACGCAGTATTTT. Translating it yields CASSRTGPTDTQYF.

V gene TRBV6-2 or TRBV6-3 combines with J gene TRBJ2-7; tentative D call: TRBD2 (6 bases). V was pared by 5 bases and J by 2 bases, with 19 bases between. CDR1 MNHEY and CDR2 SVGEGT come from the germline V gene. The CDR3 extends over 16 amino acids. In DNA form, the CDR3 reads TGTGCCAGCAGTCCCCAAACCTGGGCGGGAACCTACGAGCAGTACTTC. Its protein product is CASSPQTWAGTYEQYF.

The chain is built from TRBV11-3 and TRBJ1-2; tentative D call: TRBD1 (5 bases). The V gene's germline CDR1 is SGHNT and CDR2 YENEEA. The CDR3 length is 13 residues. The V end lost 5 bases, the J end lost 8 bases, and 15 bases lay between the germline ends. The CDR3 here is CASSPRDRPGYTF. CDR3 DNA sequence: TGTGCCAGCAGCCCTCGGGACCGCCCAGGCTACACCTTC.

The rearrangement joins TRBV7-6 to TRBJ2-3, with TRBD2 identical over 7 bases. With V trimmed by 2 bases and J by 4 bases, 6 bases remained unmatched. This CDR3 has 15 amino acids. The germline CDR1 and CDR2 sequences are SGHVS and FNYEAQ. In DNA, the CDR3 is TGTGCCAGCAGCTTATTCGGGGGGAAAGCAGATACGCAGTATTTT. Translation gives CASSLFGGKADTQYF.

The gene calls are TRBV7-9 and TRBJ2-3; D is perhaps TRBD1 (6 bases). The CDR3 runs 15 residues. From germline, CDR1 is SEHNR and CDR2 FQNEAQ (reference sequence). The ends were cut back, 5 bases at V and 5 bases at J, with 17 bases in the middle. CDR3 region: CASSPADRRIDTQYF. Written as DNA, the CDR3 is TGTGCCAGCAGCCCAGCGGACAGAAGGATAGATACGCAGTATTTT.